One and the same sample provided the 31 T cell receptor beta chains below, sequenced in a study of technical replicates of blood from a few donors. Libraries were prepared by immunoSEQ multiplex PCR; TCRdb keeps only in-frame clonotypes and omits some of them. The repertoire holds roughly 90,000 clones, with 85% to 95% as singletons. Sequencing was done on a sample of T cells isolated from PBMCs. Receptors originate from a human donor in good health.

V and J are TRBV6-6 and TRBJ2-5; D is possibly TRBD2 (5 bases). The DNA end is more similar to TRBJ2-7, so the J call may be wrong. Germline values: CDR1 MNHNY, CDR2 SVGAGI (reference sequence). This CDR3 region has 13 residues. CDR3 bases: TGTGCCAGCAGTTACACGGGGAGATACGAGCAGTACTTC. This translates into CASSYTGRYEQYF.

The rearrangement uses TRBV15 and TRBJ2-7; D is undetermined. This CDR3 is built from 14 residues. Trimming took off 0 bases at V and 2 bases at J, with 8 bases between the two ends. Per germline, CDR1 LNHNV and CDR2 YYDKDF (reference sequence). In DNA, the CDR3 is TGTGCCACCAGCAGAGACAGGAACACCTACGAGCAGTACTTC. As protein: CATSRDRNTYEQYF.

V and J are TRBV19 and TRBJ2-3; 7 nucleotides align to TRBD2. V was clipped by 6 bases and J by 3 bases; unmatched bases: 12. The germline gives CDR1 LNHDA, CDR2 SQIVND (reference sequence). The CDR3 runs to 16 residues. The CDR3 region has the DNA TGTGCCAGTAGGGCGGGAGTTTTTTCTCGGACAGATACGCAGTATTTT. Amino acid sequence: CASRAGVFSRTDTQYF.

This chain uses TRBV29-1 with TRBJ2-2; D uncertain. The ends were cut back, 6 bases at V and 6 bases at J, with 8 bases in the middle. This CDR3 comprises 11 residues. CDR1 and CDR2 (germline): SQVTM, ANQGSEA. This CDR3 reads CSVHKSGELFF. The CDR3 DNA reads as TGCAGCGTCCACAAGTCCGGGGAGCTGTTTTTT.

The V and J genes are TRBV5-1 and TRBJ2-7; possibly TRBD2 for D (6 bases). The CDR3 covers 15 residues. In germline, CDR1 is SGHRS, CDR2 YFSETQ. V shed 4 bases and J shed 6 bases, with 20 bases lying between them. The DNA for the CDR3 is TGCGCCAGCAGCCCCGGGGGACGACGTTGGGGCGAGCAGTACTTC. This codes for CASSPGGRRWGEQYF.

The chain links TRBV5-6 to TRBJ2-2; maybe TRBD2 (6 bases). V lost 0 bases to trimming and J lost 6 bases, with 9 bases between them. Germline CDR1 and CDR2: SGHDT and YYEEEE. This CDR3 comprises 14 residues. As DNA, the CDR3 is TGTGCCAGCAGCTTGGGAGGGGAGGCCGGGGAGCTGTTTTTT. Translation gives CASSLGGEAGELFF.

The V gene is TRBV9, the J gene TRBJ2-2; TRBD2 is a possible D gene (7 bases). V gave up 0 bases and J gave up 6 bases, with 21 bases separating them. Per germline, CDR1 SGDLS and CDR2 YYNGEE. CDR3 length: 18 residues. The CDR3 DNA reads TGTGCCAGCAGCGTAGCCCCTAGGATGGGGGAGGGGGCCGGGGAGCTGTTTTTT. It yields the protein CASSVAPRMGEGAGELFF.

V gene TRBV4-1 combines with J gene TRBJ1-1, with 7 positions matching TRBD1. Germline V lookup: CDR1 MGHRA, CDR2 YSYEKL. With V trimmed by 4 bases and J by 1 base, 9 bases remained unmatched. The CDR3 contains 16 residues. The CDR3 DNA follows: TGCGCCAGCAGCCCTACGAGGGGGCGCGAGAACACTGAAGCTTTCTTT. The encoded protein is CASSPTRGRENTEAFF.

The chain joins TRBV6-6 to TRBJ1-2; unclear D gene. CDR3 length: 13 residues. Per germline, CDR1 MNHNY and CDR2 SVGAGI (reference sequence). V was clipped by 5 bases and J by 6 bases, with 13 bases between them. CDR3 residues: CASSPTPSNGYTF. The DNA of the CDR3 is TGTGCCAGCAGTCCGACTCCGTCGAATGGCTACACCTTC.

This chain joins TRBV18 and TRBJ2-5; 7 bases agree with TRBD1. Germline trimming cut 6 bases from V and 2 bases from J; bases unmatched to any gene: 3. In germline, CDR1 is KGHSH, CDR2 LQKENI. CDR3 length: 13 amino acids. The DNA of the CDR3 is TGTGCCAGCTCCGGGACAGAACAAGAGACCCAGTACTTC. Residues: CASSGTEQETQYF.

This chain joins TRBV10-3 and TRBJ2-3, with D possibly matching TRBD1 (5 bases). Germline V gene data show CDR1 as ENHRY and CDR2 as SYGVKD. The CDR3 totals 12 residues. V was pared by 3 bases and J by 5 bases, with 6 bases between. The CDR3 region has the DNA TGTGCCATCAGTGAACAGGAAGATACGCAGTATTTT. As protein: CAISEQEDTQYF.

The chain has TRBV27 and TRBJ2-7; the match to TRBD1 covers 7 bases. CDR1 MNHEY and CDR2 SMNVEV come from the germline V gene (reference sequence). V dropped 0 bases and J dropped 2; count of bases not matched to a gene: 4. CDR3 length: 15 amino acids. This chain's CDR3 is CASSLSSGQPYEQYF. The CDR3, as DNA: TGTGCCAGCAGTTTATCGTCGGGACAGCCCTACGAGCAGTACTTC.

In this sample, this clone turned up a few times. The chain carries TRBV2 and TRBJ2-7; 16 bases line up with TRBD2. This CDR3 comprises 17 residues. V lost 6 bases and J lost 6; bases outside the gene matches: 11. Germline V CDR1 and CDR2: SNHLY, FYNNEI. DNA of the CDR3: TGTGCCAGCAGCTGGGGGACTAGCGGGAGGGCCGTCGGCGAGCAGTACTTC. Residues: CASSWGTSGRAVGEQYF. Full variable domain (missing parts from reference TRBV2 and TRBJ2-7): EPEVTQTPSHQVTQMGQEVILRCVPISNHLYFYWYRQILGQKVEFLVSFYNNEISEKSEIFDDQFSVERPDGSNFTLKIRSTKLEDSAMYFCASSWGTSGRAVGEQYFGPGTRLTVT.

The chain has TRBV27 and TRBJ2-4; D might be TRBD1 (5 bases). Germline V gene sequence: CDR1 MNHEY, CDR2 SMNVEV (reference sequence). The CDR3 is 14 residues long. Deletions cut 3 bases from V and 7 bases from J, with 13 bases between. The CDR3 spells CASSFGSAGNIQYF. CDR3 DNA sequence: TGTGCCAGCAGTTTCGGTTCGGCAGGGAACATTCAGTACTTC.

The genes are TRBV27 and TRBJ1-4; the match to TRBD1 covers 8 bases. V lost 0 bases and J lost 8; bases outside the gene matches: 8. Per germline, CDR1 MNHEY and CDR2 SMNVEV (reference sequence). The CDR3 consists of 16 residues. In DNA, the CDR3 is TGTGCCAGCAGTTTATCGAGGCAGGGGGCAGGGGAAAAACTGTTTTTT. Translating it yields CASSLSRQGAGEKLFF.

This clone was counted once. V gene TRBV2 combines with J gene TRBJ1-1, with TRBD1 matching 8 bases. The CDR3 has 13 residues. Trimming cost V 11 bases and J 3 bases; bases outside gene matches: 8. Germline V gene lookup returns CDR1 SNHLY and CDR2 FYNNEI. CDR3: CAAGGGSYTEAFF. DNA for the CDR3: TGTGCCGCAGGGGGCGGCTCCTACACTGAAGCTTTCTTT.

The chain combines TRBV6-5 with TRBJ2-1; TRBD2 is a possible D gene (6 bases). The CDR3 has 15 amino acids. CDR1 MNHEY and CDR2 SVGAGI come from the germline V gene. V was pared by 6 bases and J by 7 bases, with 19 bases between. As DNA, the CDR3 is TGTGCCAGCAGCCGCCCGGGACTGGGCCCGAATGAGCAGTTCTTC. Its translation is CASSRPGLGPNEQFF.

The chain is built from TRBV11-2 and TRBJ2-5; TRBD1 matches 7 bases. This CDR3 region has 15 residues. The germline CDR1 and CDR2 sequences are SGHAT and FQNNGV. Trimming took 5 bases from V and 2 from J; bases not matched to a gene: 8. The chain's CDR3 is CASSPSRGSQETQYF. The CDR3 nucleotides read TGTGCCAGCAGCCCGTCCAGGGGGTCTCAAGAGACCCAGTACTTC.

The chain combines TRBV5-6 with TRBJ2-7; 11 bases align to TRBD2. V dropped 2 bases and J dropped 2; count of bases not matched to a gene: 15. Germline CDR1 is SGHDT and CDR2 is YYEEEE. This CDR3 comprises 19 residues. The CDR3 region is CASSFFGEGLAGGAYEQYF. The CDR3 DNA is TGTGCCAGCAGCTTTTTTGGGGAAGGTCTAGCGGGAGGAGCCTACGAGCAGTACTTC.

V usage is TRBV27 and J usage is TRBJ2-5, with D uncertain. Between the trimmed V and J ends, which lost 5 bases and 5 bases, there was a span of 6 bases. Germline CDR1 is MNHEY and CDR2 is SMNVEV (reference sequence). The length of the CDR3 is 11 residues. CDR3 in DNA: TGTGCCAGCAGTGGCAATGAGACCCAGTACTTC. It is translated as CASSGNETQYF.

The chain is built from TRBV9 and TRBJ2-3; a weak D match, TRBD1 (7 bases). Germline V lookup: CDR1 SGDLS, CDR2 YYNGEE. Trimming left V 3 bases short and J 2 bases short, with 16 bases between. The CDR3 has 16 amino acids. The CDR3 nucleotides read TGTGCCAGCAGCGCAGAGGGCAGGGGGGTCACAGATACGCAGTATTTT. Its protein product is CASSAEGRGVTDTQYF.

This CDR3 is CASSVGLAASTDTQYF. CDR3 sequence (DNA): TGTGCCAGTAGTGTCGGGCTAGCGGCTAGCACAGATACGCAGTATTTT. This sequence joins TRBV19 and TRBJ2-3; TRBD2 aligns across 7 bases. This CDR3 comprises 16 residues. Germline V lookup: CDR1 LNHDA, CDR2 SQIVND (reference sequence). Unmatched junction bases numbered 8, after V lost 5 bases and J lost 0 bases.

The rearrangement joins TRBV2 to TRBJ1-2; 8 nucleotides align to TRBD1. The germline gives CDR1 SNHLY, CDR2 FYNNEI. J lost 12 bases, V lost 4 bases, and 7 bases had no gene match. The CDR3 runs 12 residues. In DNA, the CDR3 is TGTGCCAGCAGTGCAGCAGGGACAGGTAACACCTTC. Its translation: CASSAAGTGNTF. Supplemented by reference TRBV2 and TRBJ1-2, the full variable domain reads EPEVTQTPSHQVTQMGQEVILRCVPISNHLYFYWYRQILGQKVEFLVSFYNNEISEKSEIFDDQFSVERPDGSNFTLKIRSTKLEDSAMYFCASSAAGTGNTFGSGTRLTVV.

This chain connects TRBV27 to TRBJ1-5, with D possibly being TRBD1 (6 bases). CDR3 size: 13 residues. CDR1 is MNHEY and CDR2 is SMNVEV in the germline V gene (reference sequence). Trimming removed 9 bases at V and 5 bases at J, with 14 bases between. Here the CDR3 reads CASSAGGYQPQHF. As DNA, the CDR3 is TGTGCCAGTAGTGCGGGGGGCTATCAGCCCCAGCATTTT.

The sample holds one count of this clone. The V gene is TRBV28, the J gene TRBJ1-5, with 9 bases matching TRBD1. CDR1 is MDHEN, CDR2 SYDVKM, per germline. The V gene end was trimmed by 0 bases and the J gene end by 4 bases; junction bases not matched to a gene: 7. CDR3 length: 17 amino acids. The CDR3 nucleotides are TGTGCCAGCAGTTTATGGGCCGGGACAGGGTATAATCAGCCCCAGCATTTT. It yields the protein CASSLWAGTGYNQPQHF.

This rearrangement joins TRBV11-3 to TRBJ2-5, with 15 bases lining up with TRBD2. This CDR3 spans 19 amino acids. V was pared by 4 bases and J by 2 bases, with 11 bases of the junction left unmatched. From germline, CDR1 is SGHNT and CDR2 YENEEA. This chain's CDR3 is CASSYPGLAGGHIQETQYF. The CDR3 DNA sequence: TGTGCCAGCAGCTACCCCGGACTAGCGGGGGGGCATATACAAGAGACCCAGTACTTC.

V is TRBV9 and J is TRBJ2-2; weak D call: TRBD2 (5 bases). The CDR3 contains 17 residues. V was pared by 0 bases and J by 5 bases, with 17 bases between. The germline gives CDR1 SGDLS, CDR2 YYNGEE. The CDR3, as DNA: TGTGCCAGCAGCGTAGATCTCCGACTAAGCTCAACCGGGGAGCTGTTTTTT. Its protein is CASSVDLRLSSTGELFF.

CDR3 DNA: TGCGCCAGCAGCTTGGGCAGGGGGTCGCTGGAGGAGCAGTACTTC. Its protein product is CASSLGRGSLEEQYF. The chain uses TRBV5-1 and TRBJ2-7, with 7 bases identical to TRBD1. The germline CDR1 and CDR2 sequences are SGHRS and YFSETQ. J gave up 7 bases and V 0 bases, and 10 bases lay outside the gene matches. The CDR3 spans 15 residues.

The rearrangement joins TRBV28 to TRBJ2-7, with 11 bases fitting TRBD1. J lost 4 bases, V lost 10 bases, and 12 bases had no gene match. Germline values: CDR1 MDHEN, CDR2 SYDVKM. The CDR3 sequence is 15 residues long. CDR3: CATLPSGQGAYEQYF. The DNA for the CDR3 is TGTGCCACCCTCCCCTCTGGACAGGGGGCTTACGAGCAGTACTTC.

CDR3 coding DNA: TGTGCCTGGAGGGGGGGATTTAAAGCTTTCTTT. It specifies CAWRGGFKAFF. The chain is built from TRBV30 and TRBJ1-1, with D perhaps TRBD1 (5 bases). Germline V lookup: CDR1 GTSNPN, CDR2 SVGIG (reference sequence). The CDR3 length is 11 residues. Deletions cut 3 bases from V and 9 bases from J, with 11 bases between.

This clone was counted between two and nine times. V usage is TRBV10-1 and J usage is TRBJ2-7; a weak D match, TRBD1 (6 bases). Germline CDR1 is WNHNN and CDR2 is SYGVQD (reference sequence). The CDR3 length is 13 residues. Trimming shortened V by 2 bases and J by 6 bases, and 11 bases separated the two germline ends. CDR3 in amino acids: CASSEETGLEQYF. The CDR3 nucleotides read TGCGCCAGCAGTGAGGAAACAGGGCTCGAGCAGTACTTC.